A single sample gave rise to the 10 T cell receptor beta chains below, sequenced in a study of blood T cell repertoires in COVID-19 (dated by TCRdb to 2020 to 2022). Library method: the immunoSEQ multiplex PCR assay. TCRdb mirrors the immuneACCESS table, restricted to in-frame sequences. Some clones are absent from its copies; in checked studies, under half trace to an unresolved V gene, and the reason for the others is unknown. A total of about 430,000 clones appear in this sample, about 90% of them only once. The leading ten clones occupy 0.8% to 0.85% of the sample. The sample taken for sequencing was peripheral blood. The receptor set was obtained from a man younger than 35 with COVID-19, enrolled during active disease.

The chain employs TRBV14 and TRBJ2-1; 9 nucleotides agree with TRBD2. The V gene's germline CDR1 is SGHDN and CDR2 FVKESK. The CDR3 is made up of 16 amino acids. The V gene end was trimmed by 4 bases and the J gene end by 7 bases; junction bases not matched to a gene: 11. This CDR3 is CASSPPGLALRNEQFF. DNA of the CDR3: TGTGCCAGCAGCCCCCCGGGACTAGCTTTACGGAATGAGCAGTTCTTC.

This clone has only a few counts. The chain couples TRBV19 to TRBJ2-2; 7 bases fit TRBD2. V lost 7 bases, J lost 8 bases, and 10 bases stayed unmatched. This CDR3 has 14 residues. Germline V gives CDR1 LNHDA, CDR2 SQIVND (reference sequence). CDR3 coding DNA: TGTGCCAGTACCATAGGCGGGGGTGGTGGGGAGCTGTTTTTT. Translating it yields CASTIGGGGGELFF.

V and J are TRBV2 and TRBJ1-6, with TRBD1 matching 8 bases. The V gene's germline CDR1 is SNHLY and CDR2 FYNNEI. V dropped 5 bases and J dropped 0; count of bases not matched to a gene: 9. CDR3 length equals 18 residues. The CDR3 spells CASSHTDRASSYNSPLHF. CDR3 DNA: TGTGCCAGCAGTCACACGGACAGGGCGAGCTCCTATAATTCACCCCTCCACTTT.

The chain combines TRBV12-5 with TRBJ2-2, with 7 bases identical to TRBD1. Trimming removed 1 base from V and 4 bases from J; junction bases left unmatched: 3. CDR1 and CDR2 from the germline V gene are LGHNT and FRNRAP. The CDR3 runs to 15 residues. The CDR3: CASGLENRGTGELFF. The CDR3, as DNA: TGTGCTAGTGGTTTGGAAAACAGGGGCACCGGGGAGCTGTTTTTT. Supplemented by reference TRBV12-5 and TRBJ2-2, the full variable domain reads DARVTQTPRHKVTEMGQEVTMRCQPILGHNTVFWYRQTMMQGLELLAYFRNRAPLDDSGMPKDRFSAEMPDATLATLKIQPSEPRDSAVYFCASGLENRGTGELFFGEGSRLTVL.

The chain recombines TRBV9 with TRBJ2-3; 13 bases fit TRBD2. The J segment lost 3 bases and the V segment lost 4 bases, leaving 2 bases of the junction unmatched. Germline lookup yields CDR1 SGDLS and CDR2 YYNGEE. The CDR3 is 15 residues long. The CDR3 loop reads CASSTGLAGTDTQYF. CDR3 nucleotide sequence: TGTGCCAGCAGCACGGGACTAGCGGGAACAGATACGCAGTATTTT.

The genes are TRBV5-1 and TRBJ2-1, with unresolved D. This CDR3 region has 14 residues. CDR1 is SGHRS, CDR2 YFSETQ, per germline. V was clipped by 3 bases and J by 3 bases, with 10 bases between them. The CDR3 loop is CASSSLTGYNEQFF. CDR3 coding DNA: TGCGCCAGCAGCTCACTGACTGGCTACAATGAGCAGTTCTTC. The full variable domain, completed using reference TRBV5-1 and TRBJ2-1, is KAGVTQTPRYLIKTRGQQVTLSCSPISGHRSVSWYQQTPGQGLQFLFEYFSETQRNKGNFPGRFSGRQFSNSRSEMNVSTLELGDSALYLCASSSLTGYNEQFFGPGTRLTVL.

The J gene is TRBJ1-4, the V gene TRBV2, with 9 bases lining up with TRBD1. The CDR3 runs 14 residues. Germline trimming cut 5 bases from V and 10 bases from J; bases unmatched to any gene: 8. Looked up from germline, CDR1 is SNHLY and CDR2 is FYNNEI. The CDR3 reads CASSLQGANRKLFF. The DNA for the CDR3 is TGTGCCAGCAGTCTACAGGGGGCGAATCGAAAACTGTTTTTT.

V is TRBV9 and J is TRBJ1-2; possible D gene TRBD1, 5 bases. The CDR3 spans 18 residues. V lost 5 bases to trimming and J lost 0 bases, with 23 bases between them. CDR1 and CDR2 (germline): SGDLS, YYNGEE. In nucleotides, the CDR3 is TGTGCCAGCAGAGACTTCGTAGTTGGGGCGACCACTAACTATGGCTACACCTTC. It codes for CASRDFVVGATTNYGYTF.

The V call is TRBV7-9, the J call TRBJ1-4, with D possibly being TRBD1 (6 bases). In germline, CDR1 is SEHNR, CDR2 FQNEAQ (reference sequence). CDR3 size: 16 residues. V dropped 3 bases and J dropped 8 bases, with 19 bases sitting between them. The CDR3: CASSFPQGGVGEKLFF. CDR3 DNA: TGTGCCAGCAGCTTTCCACAGGGCGGTGTGGGGGAAAAACTGTTTTTT. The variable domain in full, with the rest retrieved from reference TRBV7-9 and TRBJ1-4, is DTGVSQNPRHKITKRGQNVTFRCDPISEHNRLYWYRQTLGQGPEFLTYFQNEAQLEKSRLLSDRFSAERPKGSFSTLEIQRTEQGDSAMYLCASSFPQGGVGEKLFFGSGTQLSVL.

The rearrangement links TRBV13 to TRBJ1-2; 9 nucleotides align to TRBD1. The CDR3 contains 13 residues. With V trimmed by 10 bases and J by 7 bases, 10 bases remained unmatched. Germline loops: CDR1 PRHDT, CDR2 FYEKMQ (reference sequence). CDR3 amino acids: CATNNRGRSGYTF. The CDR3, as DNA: TGTGCCACAAATAACAGGGGGCGCAGTGGCTACACCTTC.